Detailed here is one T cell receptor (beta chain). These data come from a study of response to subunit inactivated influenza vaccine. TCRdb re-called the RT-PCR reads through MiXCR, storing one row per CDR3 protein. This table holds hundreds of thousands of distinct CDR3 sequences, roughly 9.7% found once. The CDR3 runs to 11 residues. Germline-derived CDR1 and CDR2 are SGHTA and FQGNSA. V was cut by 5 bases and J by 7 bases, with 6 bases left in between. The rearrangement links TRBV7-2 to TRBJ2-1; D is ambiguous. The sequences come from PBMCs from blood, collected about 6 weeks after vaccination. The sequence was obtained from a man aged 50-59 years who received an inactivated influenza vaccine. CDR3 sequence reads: CASSPPNEQFF. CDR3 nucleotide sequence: TGTGCCAGCAGCCCCCCTAATGAGCAGTTCTTC.